This TCR beta chain is drawn from a study of cytomegalovirus exposure and HLA in healthy donors. Overall study findings and caveats: TCR beta sequences reportedly predicted the HLA-A and HLA-B alleles of most subjects accurately. A cluster of highly shared sequence variants was likely a sequencing artifact.

Germline assignment: CDR1 SGHRS and CDR2 YFSETQ. The ends were cut back, 2 bases at V and 1 base at J, with 10 bases in the middle. The length of the CDR3 is 16 residues. The PCR ran on 60 Vbeta and 13 Jbeta primers. TCRdb keeps only in-frame clones here, not all; method: immunoSEQ multiplex PCR. The repertoire holds more than 90,000 clones, with about 75% as singletons. On this clone itself: What it binds is not known.

The TCR originated in a man aged 35 to 55 in good health and CMV-seropositive. The specimen sequenced was PBMCs. This chain joins TRBV5-1 and TRBJ2-6, with D unclear. CDR3 DNA sequence: TGCGCCAGCAGCTTAATGGGCACTTCTGGGGCCAACGTCCTGACTTTC. It encodes CASSLMGTSGANVLTF.